This T cell receptor beta chain originates from a study of shared clonotypes between healthy human individuals. Only in-frame clones appear in the TCRdb table, and some are missing; sequencing was by immunoSEQ multiplex PCR. The table includes about 690,000 clones, around 90% detected once. The germline gives CDR1 GTSNPN, CDR2 SVGIG (reference sequence). The CDR3 length is 15 residues. The germline V and J ends were trimmed by 0 bases and 2 bases, with 14 bases remaining between them. For this clone: Its antigen remains unknown.

Caucasian adults living in Nashville, Tennessee, provided all samples. CD8 memory cells included CD45RO+ cells plus CCR7-negative CD45RA+ TemRA cells. Broader study findings: What rarefaction showed was incomplete sorted-subset sequencing despite large depth.

Sequencing input: memory CD8+ T cells from PBMCs. Subset given: CD45RO+ cells pooled with CCR7-negative TemRA cells. This chain connects TRBV30 to TRBJ2-7, with D possibly TRBD1 on 8 matching bases. This clonotype was sampled from a man between 18 and 35 years old in good health. Some clones in this sample may be carry-over from other donors' samples. The CDR3 loop reads CAWSVGTGGAYEQYF. The CDR3 region has the DNA TGTGCCTGGAGTGTAGGTACAGGGGGGGCCTACGAGCAGTACTTC.